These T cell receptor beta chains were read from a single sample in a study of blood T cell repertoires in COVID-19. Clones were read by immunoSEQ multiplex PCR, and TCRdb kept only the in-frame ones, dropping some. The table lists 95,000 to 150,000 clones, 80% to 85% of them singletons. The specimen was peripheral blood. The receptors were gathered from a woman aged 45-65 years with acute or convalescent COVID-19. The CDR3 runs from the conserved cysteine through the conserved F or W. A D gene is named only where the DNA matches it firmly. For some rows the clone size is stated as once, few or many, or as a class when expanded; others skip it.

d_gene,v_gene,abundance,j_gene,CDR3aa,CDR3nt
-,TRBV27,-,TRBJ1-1,CASSLRGKNTEAFF,TGTGCCAGCAGTTTACGGGGAAAGAACACTGAAGCTTTCTTT
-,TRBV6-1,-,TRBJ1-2,CASSESGAGGYTF,TGTGCCAGCAGTGAAAGTGGGGCCGGTGGCTACACCTTC
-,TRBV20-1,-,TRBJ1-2,CSASRGAGGYTF,TGCAGTGCTAGTCGGGGGGCTGGAGGCTACACCTTC
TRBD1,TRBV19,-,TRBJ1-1,CASSYGRGTNTEAFF,TGTGCCAGTAGTTATGGCAGGGGGACGAACACTGAAGCTTTCTTT
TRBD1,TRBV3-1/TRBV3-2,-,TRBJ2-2,CASSLLGQGGTGELFF,TGTGCCAGCAGCCTCCTGGGACAGGGAGGCACCGGGGAGCTGTTTTTT
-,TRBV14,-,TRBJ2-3,CASSPTRSADTQYF,TGTGCCAGCAGCCCGACTAGGAGCGCAGATACGCAGTATTTT
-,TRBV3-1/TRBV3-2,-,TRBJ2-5,CASSLGAGETQYF,TGTGCCAGCAGCTTAGGAGCCGGAGAGACCCAGTACTTC
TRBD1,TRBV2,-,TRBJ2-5,CASSGRTGGQETQYF,TGTGCCAGCAGTGGGAGGACAGGGGGACAAGAGACCCAGTACTTC
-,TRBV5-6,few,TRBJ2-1,CASSPYGILYNEQFF,TGTGCCAGCAGCCCCTACGGGATCCTTTACAATGAGCAGTTCTTC
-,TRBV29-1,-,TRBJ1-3,CSVERQDGNTIYF,TGCAGCGTTGAACGACAGGATGGGAACACCATATATTTT
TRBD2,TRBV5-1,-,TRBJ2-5,CASSLYGLARLANQETQYF,TGCGCCAGCAGCTTGTACGGACTAGCGAGACTAGCCAACCAAGAGACCCAGTACTTC
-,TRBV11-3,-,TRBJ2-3,CASSRGVSTDTQYF,TGTGCCAGCAGCCGGGGAGTTAGCACAGATACGCAGTATTTT
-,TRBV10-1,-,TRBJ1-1,CASSEAAGYSAFF,TGCGCCAGCAGTGAGGCGGCAGGGTATAGCGCTTTCTTT
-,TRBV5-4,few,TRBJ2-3,CASSSRGTDTQYF,TGTGCCAGCAGCTCCAGGGGCACAGATACGCAGTATTTT
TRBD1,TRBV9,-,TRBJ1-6,CASSSRDRNSPLHF,TGTGCCAGCAGCAGCCGGGACAGAAATTCACCCCTCCACTTT
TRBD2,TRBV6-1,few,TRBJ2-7,CASCGLAGVALGNEQYF,TGTGCCAGCTGTGGACTAGCGGGAGTAGCCTTGGGGAACGAGCAGTACTTC
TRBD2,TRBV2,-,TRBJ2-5,CASNGRTSGEETQYF,TGTGCCAGCAATGGGAGGACTAGCGGGGAAGAGACCCAGTACTTC
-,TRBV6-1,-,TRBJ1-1,CASSDNRAMGDTEAFF,TGTGCCAGCAGTGATAACAGGGCCATGGGGGACACTGAAGCTTTCTTT
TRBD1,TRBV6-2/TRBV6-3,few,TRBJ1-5,CASSRGQGSNQPQHF,TGTGCCAGCAGCCGGGGACAGGGAAGCAATCAGCCCCAGCATTTT
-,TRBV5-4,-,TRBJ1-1,CASSREANSNTEAFF,TGTGCCAGCAGCAGGGAGGCGAATTCGAACACTGAAGCTTTCTTT
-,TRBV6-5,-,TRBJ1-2,CASSYSIGRQSYGYTF,TGTGCCAGCAGTTACTCGATCGGCAGACAGTCCTATGGCTACACCTTC
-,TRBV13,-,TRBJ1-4,CASSSRRGEKLFF,TGTGCCAGCAGCTCTAGGCGGGGTGAAAAACTGTTTTTT
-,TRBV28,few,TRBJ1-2,CASRWSENNYGYTF,TGTGCCAGCAGGTGGTCAGAAAATAACTATGGCTACACCTTC
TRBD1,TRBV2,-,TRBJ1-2,CASSEAGRGSKGYTF,TGTGCCAGCAGTGAAGCGGGCAGGGGGTCTAAGGGCTACACCTTC
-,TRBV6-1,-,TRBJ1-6,CASSEPPPGNNSPLHF,TGTGCCAGCAGTGAACCCCCCCCGGGGAATAATTCACCCCTCCACTTT
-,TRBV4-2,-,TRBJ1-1,CASSQVGQGNTEAFF,TGTGCCAGCAGCCAAGTCGGGCAGGGGAACACTGAAGCTTTCTTT
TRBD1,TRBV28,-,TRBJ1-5,CASSRDRGGNQPQHF,TGTGCCAGCAGTAGGGACAGGGGAGGCAATCAGCCCCAGCATTTT
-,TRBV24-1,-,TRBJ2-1,CATSDLPFSGANHEQFF,TGTGCCACCAGTGATTTGCCTTTTAGCGGAGCCAACCATGAGCAGTTCTTC
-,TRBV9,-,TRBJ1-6,CASSRGDGGGSYNSPLHF,TGTGCCAGCAGCCGTGGGGACGGGGGTGGTTCCTATAATTCACCCCTCCACTTT
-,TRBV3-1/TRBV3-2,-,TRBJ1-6,CASSQGSNSPLHF,TGTGCCAGCAGCCAAGGGAGCAATTCACCCCTCCACTTT
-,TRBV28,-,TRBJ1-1,CASSFLQENTEAFF,TGTGCCAGCAGTTTTTTGCAGGAAAACACTGAAGCTTTCTTT
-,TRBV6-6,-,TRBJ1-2,CASSYSGAYRGYTF,TGTGCCAGCAGTTACTCGGGGGCGTACCGGGGCTACACCTTC
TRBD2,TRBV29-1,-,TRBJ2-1,CSVVSGRNEQFF,TGCAGCGTTGTTAGCGGGAGAAATGAGCAGTTCTTC
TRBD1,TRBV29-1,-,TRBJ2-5,CSVVARGETQYF,TGCAGCGTTGTGGCCAGGGGGGAGACCCAGTACTTC
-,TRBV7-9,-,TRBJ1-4,CASSFSTNEKLFF,TGTGCCAGCAGCTTCTCAACTAATGAAAAACTGTTTTTT
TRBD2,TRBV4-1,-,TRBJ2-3,CASSHGGTDTQYF,TGCGCCAGCAGCCACGGGGGGACAGATACGCAGTATTTT
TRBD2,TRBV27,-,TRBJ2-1,CASSFLTSGRNEQFF,TGTGCCAGCAGTTTTTTGACTAGCGGTCGCAATGAGCAGTTCTTC
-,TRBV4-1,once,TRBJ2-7,CASSHNAGYEQYF,TGCGCCAGCAGCCATAACGCAGGCTACGAGCAGTACTTC
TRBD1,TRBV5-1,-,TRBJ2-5,CASSLAGRGQGETQYF,TGCGCCAGCAGCTTGGCGGGCAGGGGGCAAGGTGAGACCCAGTACTTC
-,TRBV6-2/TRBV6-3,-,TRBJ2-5,CASSYPRAETQYF,TGTGCCAGCAGTTACCCGAGGGCAGAGACCCAGTACTTC